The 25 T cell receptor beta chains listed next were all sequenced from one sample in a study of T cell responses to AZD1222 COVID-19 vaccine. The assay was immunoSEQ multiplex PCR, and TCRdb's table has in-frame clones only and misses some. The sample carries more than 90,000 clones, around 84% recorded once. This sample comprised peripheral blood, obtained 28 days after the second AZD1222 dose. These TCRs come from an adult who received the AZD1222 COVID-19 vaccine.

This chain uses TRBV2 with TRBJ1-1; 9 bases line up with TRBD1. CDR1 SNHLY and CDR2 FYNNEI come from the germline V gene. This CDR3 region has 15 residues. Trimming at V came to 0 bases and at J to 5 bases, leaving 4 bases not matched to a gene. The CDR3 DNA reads TGTGCCAGCAGTGAAGCAAGGACAGGGGATACTGAAGCTTTCTTT. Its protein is CASSEARTGDTEAFF.

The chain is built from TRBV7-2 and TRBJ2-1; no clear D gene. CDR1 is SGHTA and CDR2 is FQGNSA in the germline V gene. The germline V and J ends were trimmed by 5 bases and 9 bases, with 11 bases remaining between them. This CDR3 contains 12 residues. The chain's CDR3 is CASSLYATEQFF. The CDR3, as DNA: TGTGCCAGCAGCCTCTACGCAACTGAGCAGTTCTTC.

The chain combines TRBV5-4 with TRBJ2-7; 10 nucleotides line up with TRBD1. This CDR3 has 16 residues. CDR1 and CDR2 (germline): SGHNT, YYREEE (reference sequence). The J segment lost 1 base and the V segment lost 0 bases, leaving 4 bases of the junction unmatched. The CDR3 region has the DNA TGTGCCAGCAGCTTGGGTGGACAGGGGGGGTCCTACGAGCAGTACTTC. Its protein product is CASSLGGQGGSYEQYF.

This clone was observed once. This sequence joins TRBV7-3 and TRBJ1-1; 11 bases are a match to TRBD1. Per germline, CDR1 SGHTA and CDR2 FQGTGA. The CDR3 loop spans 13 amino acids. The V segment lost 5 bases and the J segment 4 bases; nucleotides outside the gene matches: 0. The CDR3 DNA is TGTGCCAGCAGCGGGACAGGGGGCACTGAAGCTTTCTTT. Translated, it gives CASSGTGGTEAFF.

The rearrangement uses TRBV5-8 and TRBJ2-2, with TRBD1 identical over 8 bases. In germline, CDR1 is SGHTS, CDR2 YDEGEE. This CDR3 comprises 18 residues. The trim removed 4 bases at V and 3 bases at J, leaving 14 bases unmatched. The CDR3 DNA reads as TGTGCCAGCAGCCCTCTCCCGGGACAGGCTTTCGACACCGGGGAGCTGTTTTTT. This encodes CASSPLPGQAFDTGELFF.

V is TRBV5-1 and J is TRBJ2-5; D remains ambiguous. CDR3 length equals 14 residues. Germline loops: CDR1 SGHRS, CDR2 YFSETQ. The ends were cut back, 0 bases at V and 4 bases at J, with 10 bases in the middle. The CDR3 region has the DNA TGCGCCAGCAGCTTGGTGGGGAATCTAGAGACCCAGTACTTC. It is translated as CASSLVGNLETQYF. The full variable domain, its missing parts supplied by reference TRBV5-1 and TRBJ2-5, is KAGVTQTPRYLIKTRGQQVTLSCSPISGHRSVSWYQQTPGQGLQFLFEYFSETQRNKGNFPGRFSGRQFSNSRSEMNVSTLELGDSALYLCASSLVGNLETQYFGPGTRLLVL.

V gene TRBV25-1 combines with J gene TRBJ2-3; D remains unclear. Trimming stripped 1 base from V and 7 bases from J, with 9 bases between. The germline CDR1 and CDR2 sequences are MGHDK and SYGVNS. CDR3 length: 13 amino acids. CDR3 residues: CASSESFSNTQYF. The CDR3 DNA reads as TGTGCCAGCAGTGAATCTTTTAGTAATACGCAGTATTTT.

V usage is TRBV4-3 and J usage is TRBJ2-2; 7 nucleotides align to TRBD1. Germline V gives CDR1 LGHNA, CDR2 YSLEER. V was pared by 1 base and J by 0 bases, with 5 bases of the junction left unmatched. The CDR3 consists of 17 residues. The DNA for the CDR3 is TGCGCCAGCAGCCAAGCCCCCGACAGGGCGAACACCGGGGAGCTGTTTTTT. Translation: CASSQAPDRANTGELFF.

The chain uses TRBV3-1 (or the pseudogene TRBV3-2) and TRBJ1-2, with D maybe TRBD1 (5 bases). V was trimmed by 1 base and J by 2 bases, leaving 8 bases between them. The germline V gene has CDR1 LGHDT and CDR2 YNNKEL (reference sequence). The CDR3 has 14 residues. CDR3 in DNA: TGTGCCAGCAGCCAAGTCGGGGGGAACTATGGCTACACCTTC. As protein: CASSQVGGNYGYTF.

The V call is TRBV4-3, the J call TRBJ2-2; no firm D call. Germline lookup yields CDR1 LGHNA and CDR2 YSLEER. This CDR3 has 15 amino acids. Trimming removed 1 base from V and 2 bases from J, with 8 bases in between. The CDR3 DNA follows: TGCGCCAGCAGCCAAGTTAACAGTAACACCGGGGAGCTGTTTTTT. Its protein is CASSQVNSNTGELFF.

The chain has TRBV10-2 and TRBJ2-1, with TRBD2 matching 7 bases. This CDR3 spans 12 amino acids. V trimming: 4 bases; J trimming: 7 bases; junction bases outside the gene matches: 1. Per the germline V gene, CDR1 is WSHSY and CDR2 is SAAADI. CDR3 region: CASSVAGNEQFF. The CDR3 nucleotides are TGCGCCAGCAGTGTAGCGGGTAATGAGCAGTTCTTC.

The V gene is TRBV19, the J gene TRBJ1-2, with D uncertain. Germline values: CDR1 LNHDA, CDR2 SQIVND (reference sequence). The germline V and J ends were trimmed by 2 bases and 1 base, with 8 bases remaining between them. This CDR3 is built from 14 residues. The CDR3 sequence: CASSINGDNYGYTF. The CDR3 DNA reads TGTGCCAGTAGTATAAACGGAGATAACTATGGCTACACCTTC.

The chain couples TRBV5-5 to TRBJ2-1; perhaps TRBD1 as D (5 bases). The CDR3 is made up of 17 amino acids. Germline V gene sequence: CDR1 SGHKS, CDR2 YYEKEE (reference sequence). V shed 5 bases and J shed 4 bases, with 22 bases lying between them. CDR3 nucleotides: TGTGCCAGCAGGATTTCCCTGGCAGGGCAAGAATACAATGAGCAGTTCTTC. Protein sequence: CASRISLAGQEYNEQFF.

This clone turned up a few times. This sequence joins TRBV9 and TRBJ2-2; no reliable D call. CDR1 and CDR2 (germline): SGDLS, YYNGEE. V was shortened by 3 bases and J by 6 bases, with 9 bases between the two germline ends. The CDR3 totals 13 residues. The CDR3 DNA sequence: TGTGCCAGCAGCGCCGTCTCTCCCGGGGAGCTGTTTTTT. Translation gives CASSAVSPGELFF.

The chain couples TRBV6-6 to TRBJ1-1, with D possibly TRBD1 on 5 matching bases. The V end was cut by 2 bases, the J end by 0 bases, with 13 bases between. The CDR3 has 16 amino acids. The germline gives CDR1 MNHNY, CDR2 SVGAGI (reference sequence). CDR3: CASSYGQGRMNTEAFF. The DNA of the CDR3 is TGTGCCAGCAGTTACGGGCAGGGTCGAATGAACACTGAAGCTTTCTTT.

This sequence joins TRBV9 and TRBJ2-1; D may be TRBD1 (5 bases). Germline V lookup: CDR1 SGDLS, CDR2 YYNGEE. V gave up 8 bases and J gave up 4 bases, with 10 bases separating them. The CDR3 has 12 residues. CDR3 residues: CASSDRYNEQFF. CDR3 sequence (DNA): TGTGCCAGTTCCGACAGATACAATGAGCAGTTCTTC.

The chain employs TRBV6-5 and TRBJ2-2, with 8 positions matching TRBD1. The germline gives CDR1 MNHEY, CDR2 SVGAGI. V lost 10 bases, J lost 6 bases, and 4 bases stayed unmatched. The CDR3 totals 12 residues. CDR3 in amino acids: CATQGAAGELFF. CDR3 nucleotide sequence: TGTGCCACCCAGGGGGCTGCCGGGGAGCTGTTTTTT.

The CDR3 DNA reads as TGTGCCAGCAGTTACTCATCAGAGAAAGAGACCCAGTACTTC. Encoded protein: CASSYSSEKETQYF. The chain recombines TRBV6-5 with TRBJ2-5; D unresolved. V was clipped by 0 bases and J by 3 bases, with 8 bases between them. This CDR3 comprises 14 residues. Germline CDR1 MNHEY, CDR2 SVGAGI.

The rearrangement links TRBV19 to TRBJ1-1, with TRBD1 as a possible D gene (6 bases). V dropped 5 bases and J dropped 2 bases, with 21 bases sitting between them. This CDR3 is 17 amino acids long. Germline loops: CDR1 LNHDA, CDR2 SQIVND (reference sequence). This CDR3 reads CASSPKRPWDTNTEAFF. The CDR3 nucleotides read TGTGCCAGTAGTCCAAAAAGGCCGTGGGACACAAACACTGAAGCTTTCTTT.

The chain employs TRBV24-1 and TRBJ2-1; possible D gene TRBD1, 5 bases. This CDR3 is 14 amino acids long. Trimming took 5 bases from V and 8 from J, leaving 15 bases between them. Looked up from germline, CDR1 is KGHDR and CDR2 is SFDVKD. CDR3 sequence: CATSAVGAPDEQFF. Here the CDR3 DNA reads TGTGCCACCAGTGCCGTAGGGGCCCCCGATGAGCAGTTCTTC.

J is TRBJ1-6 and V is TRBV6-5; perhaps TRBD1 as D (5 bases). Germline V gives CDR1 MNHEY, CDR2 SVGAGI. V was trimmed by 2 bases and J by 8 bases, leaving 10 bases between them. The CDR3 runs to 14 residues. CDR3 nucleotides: TGTGCCAGCAGTTACACAGGACTGGATTCACCCCTCCACTTT. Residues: CASSYTGLDSPLHF.

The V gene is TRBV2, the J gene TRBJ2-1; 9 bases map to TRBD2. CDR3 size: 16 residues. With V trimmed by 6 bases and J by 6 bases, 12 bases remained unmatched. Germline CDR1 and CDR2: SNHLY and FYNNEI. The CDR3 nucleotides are TGTGCCAGCAGCCTTCTATCAGCGGGGGGACGCAATGAGCAGTTCTTC. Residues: CASSLLSAGGRNEQFF. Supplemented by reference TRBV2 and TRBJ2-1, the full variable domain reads EPEVTQTPSHQVTQMGQEVILRCVPISNHLYFYWYRQILGQKVEFLVSFYNNEISEKSEIFDDQFSVERPDGSNFTLKIRSTKLEDSAMYFCASSLLSAGGRNEQFFGPGTRLTVL.

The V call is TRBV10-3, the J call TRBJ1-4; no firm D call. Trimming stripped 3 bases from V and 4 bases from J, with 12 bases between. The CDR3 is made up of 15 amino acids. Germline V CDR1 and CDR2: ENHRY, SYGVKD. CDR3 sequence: CAISESGEDNEKLFF. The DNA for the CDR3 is TGTGCCATCAGTGAATCCGGGGAGGATAATGAAAAACTGTTTTTT.

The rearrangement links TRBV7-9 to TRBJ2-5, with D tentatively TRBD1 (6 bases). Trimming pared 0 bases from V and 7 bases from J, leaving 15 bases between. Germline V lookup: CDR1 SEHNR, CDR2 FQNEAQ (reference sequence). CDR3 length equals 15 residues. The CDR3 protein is CASSLAGDRGGTQYF. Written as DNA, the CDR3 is TGTGCCAGCAGCTTAGCGGGGGACCGAGGGGGGACCCAGTACTTC. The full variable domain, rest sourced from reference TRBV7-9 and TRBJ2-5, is DTGVSQNPRHKITKRGQNVTFRCDPISEHNRLYWYRQTLGQGPEFLTYFQNEAQLEKSRLLSDRFSAERPKGSFSTLEIQRTEQGDSAMYLCASSLAGDRGGTQYFGPGTRLLVL.

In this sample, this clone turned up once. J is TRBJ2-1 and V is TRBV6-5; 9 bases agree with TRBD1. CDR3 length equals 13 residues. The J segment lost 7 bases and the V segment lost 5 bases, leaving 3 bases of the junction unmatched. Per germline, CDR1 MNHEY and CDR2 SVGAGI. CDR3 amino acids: CASSRQGVNEQFF. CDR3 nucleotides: TGTGCCAGCAGTCGACAGGGGGTAAATGAGCAGTTCTTC.